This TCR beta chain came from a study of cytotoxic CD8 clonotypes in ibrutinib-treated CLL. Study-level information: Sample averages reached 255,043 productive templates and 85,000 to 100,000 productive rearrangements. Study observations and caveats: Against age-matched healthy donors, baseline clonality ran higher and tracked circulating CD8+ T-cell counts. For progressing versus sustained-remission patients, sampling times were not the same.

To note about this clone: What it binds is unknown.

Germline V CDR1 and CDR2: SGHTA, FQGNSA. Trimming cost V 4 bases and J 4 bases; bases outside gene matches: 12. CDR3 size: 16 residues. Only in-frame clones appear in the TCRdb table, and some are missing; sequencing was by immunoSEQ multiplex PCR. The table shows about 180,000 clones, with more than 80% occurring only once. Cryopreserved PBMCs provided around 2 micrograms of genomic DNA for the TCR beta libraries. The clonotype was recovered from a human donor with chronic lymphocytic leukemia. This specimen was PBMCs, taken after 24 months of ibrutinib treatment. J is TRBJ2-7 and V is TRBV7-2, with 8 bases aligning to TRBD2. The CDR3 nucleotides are TGTGCCAGCAGCTCTAGAGAGCGGGAGCGGGGTTACGAGCAGTACTTC. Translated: CASSSRERERGYEQYF.